This paragraph covers one TCR beta chain sequence. Its antigen is not known. Being one base from a much bigger clone, this may be a read error. Primers used in a second PCR of about 6 to 11 cycles were a sample-barcoded 5' primer and a J-beta primer mix. TCRdb reprocessed the 5' RACE reads via MiXCR and lists one record per CDR3 protein. The sample consists of 590,000 or so distinct CDR3 sequences, about 30% of them appearing once. This sample stems from a study of blood T cells in healthy people across ages. At the level of the study: Template switching recovered approximately one barcoded beta molecule for every two T cells. Study results and limitations: Older age went with lower TCR beta diversity per million T cells, in a roughly linear way.

Material for sequencing was blood. The origin of this receptor is a woman aged 80 or over in good health.

CDR3 amino acids: CASTLLGRGGNEQYF. CDR3 in DNA: TGTGCCAGCACTCTCTTGGGAAGGGGAGGGAACGAGCAGTACTTC. The chain uses TRBV6-5 and TRBJ2-7; 7 bases line up with TRBD2. The CDR3 consists of 15 residues. CDR1 and CDR2 (germline): MNHEY, SVGAGI. V shed 7 bases and J 5 bases; nucleotides not matched to a gene: 14.